This T cell receptor (beta chain) was sequenced for a study of shared clonotypes between healthy human individuals. On the study more broadly: The plates for each donor numbered three CD4 naive, three CD4 memory, two CD8 naive and one CD8 memory. Study conclusions and caveats: Unshared clonotypes carried lower generation probabilities than those common to all four donors.

Concerning this clone: Its specificity is not known.

Germline V gives CDR1 GTSNPN, CDR2 SVGIG (reference sequence). This CDR3 has 15 residues. V dropped 6 bases and J dropped 9; count of bases not matched to a gene: 13. Participating donors were healthy, HIV-negative adults free of recent acute infections or vaccinations. In the study's own analysis: ImmunoSEQ junction-only sequences lacked quality scores, so their filtering differed. Profiling relied on immunoSEQ multiplex PCR, and the TCRdb table lists in-frame clones only, not all of them. V and J calls and clone size are those listed in that table; D and trimming were worked out from the DNA. The sample has under 1,100,000 clones; about three quarters are singletons.

The clonotype comes from a man aged 18 to 29 in good health. Sequencing was carried out using memory CD4+ T cells sorted from blood. The subset denotes: CD45RA-negative fraction. This chain joins TRBV30 and TRBJ2-2; TRBD2 matches 10 bases. CDR3 sequence: CACGLAVNLHRELFF. The CDR3 DNA reads TGTGCCTGCGGACTAGCGGTAAATCTTCACCGGGAGCTGTTTTTT.